Listed here are 30 T cell receptor beta chains from one sample, sequenced in a study of T-cell reconstitution after alpha-beta-depleted transplantation in children. Unique molecular identifiers were used in preparing the TCRbeta library. MiXCR was run by TCRdb on the PCR reads, yielding one entry per CDR3 protein. The sample has 250,000 to 300,000 distinct CDR3 sequences; around 9.1% are singletons. The input for sequencing was PBMCs, taken before TCRalphabeta/CD19-depleted stem cell transplant. Every receptor here comes from a boy younger than two with acute myeloid leukemia, due to receive a stem cell transplant.

This clonotype was counted at least ten times. This chain joins TRBV6-5 and TRBJ1-5; TRBD1 might be the D (5 bases). The germline CDR1 and CDR2 sequences are MNHEY and SVGAGI. This CDR3 has 16 residues. V lost 5 bases, J lost 1 base, and 15 bases lay in between. The CDR3 loop reads CASSPYRDRSNQPQHF. CDR3 bases: TGTGCCAGCAGTCCTTACCGGGACCGAAGCAATCAGCCCCAGCATTTT.

This clonotype was observed at least ten times. V and J are TRBV3-1 and TRBJ2-5, with TRBD2 matching 10 bases. This CDR3 has 16 residues. In germline, CDR1 is LGHDT, CDR2 YNNKEL (reference sequence). V dropped 4 bases and J dropped 0; count of bases not matched to a gene: 5. The DNA of the CDR3 is TGTGCCAGCAGCCGTCTAGCGGGAGTAGACCAAGAGACCCAGTACTTC. It specifies CASSRLAGVDQETQYF.

In its sample, this clonotype was seen many times. The chain uses TRBV12-3 or TRBV12-4 and TRBJ1-5; TRBD1 aligns across 9 bases. The CDR3 runs to 15 residues. Germline trimming cut 6 bases from V and 3 bases from J; bases unmatched to any gene: 6. The CDR3 DNA follows: TGTGCCAGCAGCCTTACAGGGGGCGTCAATCAGCCCCAGCATTTT. As protein: CASSLTGGVNQPQHF.

This clonotype was detected ten times or more. The chain links TRBV9 to TRBJ2-1; no firm D call. This CDR3 is built from 14 residues. Germline CDR1 reads SGDLS; CDR2 reads YYNGEE. Deletions cut 4 bases from V and 8 bases from J, with 16 bases between. The CDR3 nucleotides read TGTGCCAGCAGCCTACGACCTCTCTCCTATGAGCAGTTCTTC. The encoded protein is CASSLRPLSYEQFF.

For this clonotype: Since a much larger clone is just one base distant, this may be a read error. This CDR3 fails to terminate in the conserved phenylalanine or tryptophan, so it likely reflects a read error. V gene TRBV28 combines with J gene TRBJ1-5, with 7 bases lining up with TRBD1. The V and J ends lost 5 bases and 1 base, in that order; junction bases with no gene match: 5. The CDR3 runs to 15 residues. CDR1 is MDHEN and CDR2 is SYDVKM in the germline V gene. CDR3 region: CASSGTAGSNQPQHS. The CDR3, as DNA: TGTGCCAGCAGTGGGACAGCGGGGAGCAATCAGCCCCAGCATTCT.

This clonotype was seen a few times. The chain carries TRBV29-1 and TRBJ1-2; 10 bases map to TRBD1. Germline loops: CDR1 SQVTM, CDR2 ANQGSEA. The CDR3 contains 14 residues. V lost 6 bases, J lost 0 bases, and 4 bases stayed unmatched. The CDR3 sequence is CSVRGTGANYGYTF. The CDR3, as DNA: TGCAGCGTACGAGGGACAGGGGCTAACTATGGCTACACCTTC.

The chain employs TRBV28 and TRBJ2-3; the D gene is possibly TRBD2 (6 bases). CDR1 and CDR2 (germline): MDHEN, SYDVKM. The CDR3 loop spans 13 amino acids. Trimming pared 9 bases from V and 2 bases from J, leaving 12 bases between. DNA of the CDR3: TGTGCCAGTCTACGGGACTTCACAGATACGCAGTATTTT. This translates into CASLRDFTDTQYF.

This clonotype showed up many times. The rearrangement uses TRBV2 and TRBJ1-3; D remains unclear. V lost 8 bases to trimming and J lost 0 bases, with 8 bases between them. The germline CDR1 and CDR2 sequences are SNHLY and FYNNEI. The CDR3 sequence is 13 residues long. The chain's CDR3 is CASDRGSGNTIYF. The CDR3 DNA reads TGTGCCAGCGATCGTGGCTCTGGAAACACCATATATTTT. Full variable domain (rest looked up from reference TRBV2 and TRBJ1-3): EPEVTQTPSHQVTQMGQEVILRCVPISNHLYFYWYRQILGQKVEFLVSFYNNEISEKSEIFDDQFSVERPDGSNFTLKIRSTKLEDSAMYFCASDRGSGNTIYFGEGSWLTVV.

This clonotype was observed at least ten times. The V and J genes are TRBV11-2 and TRBJ2-3, with TRBD2 matching over 7 bases. The CDR3 has 18 residues. Germline lookup yields CDR1 SGHAT and CDR2 FQNNGV. V lost 0 bases, J lost 6 bases, and 15 bases stayed unmatched. The CDR3 sequence: CASSLEAAGLGGSDTQYF. DNA of the CDR3: TGTGCCAGCAGCTTAGAGGCAGCGGGCCTCGGGGGGTCCGATACGCAGTATTTT.

This clonotype was picked up a small number of times. The chain joins TRBV29-1 to TRBJ2-1; D is perhaps TRBD2 (6 bases). Germline loops: CDR1 SQVTM, CDR2 ANQGSEA. This CDR3 spans 16 amino acids. V dropped 1 base and J dropped 4 bases, with 17 bases sitting between them. CDR3 protein: CSVEGAGIGTYNEQFF. CDR3 DNA: TGCAGCGTTGAAGGGGCGGGAATCGGTACTTACAATGAGCAGTTCTTC.

In the case of this clonotype: A much larger clone differs by one base, so this may be a read error. The DNA of the CDR3 is TGTGCCAGCAGCGTAGGACAGGGTTTTATTTACGAGCAGTACGTC. Its protein is CASSVGQGFIYEQYV. This chain joins TRBV9 and TRBJ2-7, with 7 bases matching TRBD1. The CDR3 is 15 amino acids. Per germline, CDR1 SGDLS and CDR2 YYNGEE. V shed 0 bases, J shed 4 bases, and the junction held 7 bases outside the gene matches.

The rearrangement links TRBV11-2 to TRBJ2-3; 7 bases align to TRBD2. Germline trimming cut 5 bases from V and 2 bases from J; bases unmatched to any gene: 19. Germline CDR1 reads SGHAT; CDR2 reads FQNNGV. The CDR3 is 19 amino acids. CDR3 loop: CASSHRIPLAESFTDTQYF. As DNA, the CDR3 is TGTGCCAGCAGCCATCGTATCCCTCTAGCGGAGTCGTTCACAGATACGCAGTATTTT.

This clonotype came up a few times. The V and J genes are TRBV7-9 and TRBJ2-3; TRBD1 is a possible D gene (7 bases). Trimming pared 5 bases from V and 3 bases from J, leaving 12 bases between. There are 14 residues in the CDR3. CDR1 and CDR2 (germline): SEHNR, FQNEAQ (reference sequence). The CDR3 spells CASSIAGGTDTQYF. Here the CDR3 DNA reads TGTGCCAGCAGCATCGCAGGGGGGACAGATACGCAGTATTTT.

V usage is TRBV6-1 and J usage is TRBJ1-1; D is ambiguous. CDR1 MNHNS and CDR2 SASEGT come from the germline V gene. The CDR3 loop spans 14 amino acids. The V gene lost 7 bases and the J gene lost 5 bases, with 17 bases spanning the gap. The CDR3 loop reads CASTLGIVGTEAFF. The CDR3 DNA reads TGTGCCAGCACCCTGGGGATAGTAGGGACTGAAGCTTTCTTT.

V and J are TRBV4-2 and TRBJ2-6; 7 nucleotides agree with TRBD1. CDR1 and CDR2 (germline): LGHNA, YNFKEQ. V was pared by 1 base and J by 4 bases, with 7 bases of the junction left unmatched. The CDR3 is 17 amino acids. The CDR3 nucleotides are TGTGCCAGCAGCCAAGCTACTGACAGGGCCGGGGCCAACGTCCTGACTTTC. Its translation is CASSQATDRAGANVLTF.

The table lists this clonotype with a count of one. This may be a read error, as it is one base from a much larger clone. The chain uses TRBV7-9 and TRBJ1-4, with no clear D. The CDR3 is 14 residues long. Germline-derived CDR1 and CDR2 are SEHNR and FQNEAQ (reference sequence). CDR3 in amino acids: CASSLGQANERLFF. In DNA, the CDR3 is TGTGCCAGCAGCCTCGGGCAGGCTAATGAAAGACTGTTTTTT.

This clonotype was seen a few times. This sequence joins TRBV20-1 and TRBJ2-7, with D possibly matching TRBD1 (5 bases). CDR3 length: 13 amino acids. V lost 2 bases to trimming and J lost 4 bases, with 12 bases between them. Germline V lookup: CDR1 DFQATT, CDR2 SNEGSKA (reference sequence). DNA for the CDR3: TGCAGTGCTAGACGGGCCGACAGTTACGAGCAGTACTTC. This encodes CSARRADSYEQYF.

The chain links TRBV9 to TRBJ2-5; the D is unclear. The V gene lost 0 bases and the J gene lost 7 bases, with 10 bases spanning the gap. The CDR3 length is 13 residues. Germline CDR1 and CDR2: SGDLS and YYNGEE. CDR3 amino acids: CASSVDGWRTQYF. Here the CDR3 DNA reads TGTGCCAGCAGCGTAGACGGGTGGAGGACCCAGTACTTC.

This clonotype was recorded at least ten times. The J gene is TRBJ2-7, the V gene TRBV18; maybe TRBD1 (6 bases). The ends were cut back, 2 bases at V and 2 bases at J, with 19 bases in the middle. Germline V gene lookup returns CDR1 KGHSH and CDR2 LQKENI. The length of the CDR3 is 17 residues. CDR3 residues: CASSPKLLSDRTYEQYF. CDR3 nucleotide sequence: TGTGCCAGCTCACCAAAGTTATTGTCTGACAGGACCTACGAGCAGTACTTC.

This clonotype was recorded many times. This chain connects TRBV28 to TRBJ2-1; 11 bases fit TRBD2. Germline lookup yields CDR1 MDHEN and CDR2 SYDVKM. The CDR3 consists of 19 residues. The V gene end was trimmed by 3 bases and the J gene end by 5 bases; junction bases not matched to a gene: 15. The CDR3 region has the DNA TGTGCCAGCAGTTTCATGGGTAACCTCATAGCGGGAGGGGACAATGAGCAGTTCTTC. Its translation is CASSFMGNLIAGGDNEQFF.

In its sample, this clonotype was seen many times. V usage is TRBV12-3 or TRBV12-4 and J usage is TRBJ2-5, with D hard to call. The CDR3 runs to 12 residues. V dropped 10 bases and J dropped 5 bases, with 14 bases sitting between them. CDR3 residues: CATGQVEETQYF. The CDR3 DNA follows: TGTGCCACCGGGCAGGTTGAGGAGACCCAGTACTTC.

In regard to this clonotype: A junction boundary mismatches the germline segment, possibly from a read error. The chain carries TRBV2 and TRBJ2-3, with 14 bases lining up with TRBD2. CDR1 and CDR2 (germline): SNHLY, FYNNEI. The CDR3 sequence is 17 residues long. The DNA for the CDR3 is TGTGCCGGCACCCGCTCACCGGGACTAGCGGGGGTGGATACGCTGTATTTT. It codes for CAGTRSPGLAGVDTLYF. Variable domain in full (rest from reference TRBV2 and TRBJ2-3): EPEVTQTPSHQVTQMGQEVILRCVPISNHLYFYWYRQILGQKVEFLVSFYNNEISEKSEIFDDQFSVERPDGSNFTLKIRSTKLEDSAMYFCAGTRSPGLAGVDTLYFGPGTRLTVL.

This clonotype was recorded many times. The genes are TRBV29-1 and TRBJ2-1, with 12 bases identical to TRBD2. V was clipped by 5 bases and J by 10 bases; unmatched bases: 6. The CDR3 runs 13 residues. In germline, CDR1 is SQVTM, CDR2 ANQGSEA. The CDR3: CSVLTSGSKEQFF. CDR3 nucleotide sequence: TGCAGCGTTTTGACTAGCGGGAGTAAGGAGCAGTTCTTC.

This clonotype was seen a few times. The CDR3 region is CASTTAGYNEQFF. The CDR3 DNA is TGTGCCAGTACTACGGCTGGCTACAATGAGCAGTTCTTC. The chain recombines TRBV19 with TRBJ2-1; unclear D gene. The CDR3 is made up of 13 amino acids. From germline, CDR1 is LNHDA and CDR2 SQIVND (reference sequence). Trimming took off 7 bases at V and 3 bases at J, with 10 bases between the two ends.

At least ten counts were recorded for this clonotype. This rearrangement joins TRBV15 to TRBJ2-2; TRBD2 is a possible D gene (6 bases). CDR3 length: 16 amino acids. With 8 bases removed from V and 1 base from J, the gap between germline ends came to 17 bases. CDR1 and CDR2 (germline): LNHNV, YYDKDF (reference sequence). CDR3 in amino acids: CATGGTTPLNTGELFF. CDR3 DNA: TGTGCCACCGGGGGGACCACTCCTTTGAACACCGGGGAGCTGTTTTTT.

The rearrangement uses TRBV30 and TRBJ2-1; D gene ambiguous. V gave up 4 bases and J gave up 4 bases, with 11 bases separating them. CDR3 length equals 13 residues. CDR1 GTSNPN and CDR2 SVGIG come from the germline V gene (reference sequence). CDR3: CAWTPWGYNEQFF. The DNA for the CDR3 is TGTGCCTGGACACCTTGGGGTTACAATGAGCAGTTCTTC.

This clonotype was counted many times. The rearrangement uses TRBV9 and TRBJ2-1; 11 nucleotides agree with TRBD2. The CDR3 length is 14 residues. Germline trimming cut 4 bases from V and 7 bases from J; bases unmatched to any gene: 4. Germline CDR1 and CDR2: SGDLS and YYNGEE. The CDR3 region has the DNA TGTGCCAGCAGCTCGACTAGCGGGGTGAATGAGCAGTTCTTC. Its protein is CASSSTSGVNEQFF.

Many counts were recorded for this clonotype. The CDR3 bases are TGCAGCGTTAAACTAGCGGGAGGAAATGAGCAGTTCTTC. This encodes CSVKLAGGNEQFF. The chain has TRBV29-1 and TRBJ2-1; 12 bases are shared with TRBD2. The ends lost 5 bases at V and 7 bases at J; junction bases unmatched: 3. Per the germline V gene, CDR1 is SQVTM and CDR2 is ANQGSEA. The CDR3 totals 13 residues.

V gene TRBV20-1 combines with J gene TRBJ2-5; 12 positions agree with TRBD2. The CDR3 extends over 15 amino acids. The germline V gene encodes CDR1 DFQATT and CDR2 SNEGSKA (reference sequence). J was trimmed by 5 bases and V by 5 bases; bases with no gene match: 9. Written as DNA, the CDR3 is TGCAGTGCTTGCTTACTAGCGGGGGGTGGGGAGACCCAGTACTTC. Its protein product is CSACLLAGGGETQYF.

This clonotype was detected many times. The CDR3 DNA reads as TGCAGTGCTCCCTTACCCCGGGCGGGTGAAAAACTGTTTTTT. Translation: CSAPLPRAGEKLFF. The rearrangement uses TRBV20-1 and TRBJ1-4, with D hard to call. The CDR3 runs to 14 residues. Germline V gene data show CDR1 as DFQATT and CDR2 as SNEGSKA (reference sequence). Trimming left V 5 bases short and J 7 bases short, with 17 bases between.